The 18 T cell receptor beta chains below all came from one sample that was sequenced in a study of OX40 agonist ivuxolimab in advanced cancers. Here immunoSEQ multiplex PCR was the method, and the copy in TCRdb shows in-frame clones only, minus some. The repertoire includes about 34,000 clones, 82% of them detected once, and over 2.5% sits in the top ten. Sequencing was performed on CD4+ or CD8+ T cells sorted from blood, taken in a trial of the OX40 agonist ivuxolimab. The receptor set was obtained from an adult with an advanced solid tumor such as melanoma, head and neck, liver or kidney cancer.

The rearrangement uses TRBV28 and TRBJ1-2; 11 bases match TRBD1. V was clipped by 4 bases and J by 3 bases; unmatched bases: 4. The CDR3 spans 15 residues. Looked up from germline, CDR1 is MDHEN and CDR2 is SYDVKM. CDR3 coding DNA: TGTGCCAGCAGTTCCGGGGGACAGGGGGACTATGGCTACACCTTC. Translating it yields CASSSGGQGDYGYTF.

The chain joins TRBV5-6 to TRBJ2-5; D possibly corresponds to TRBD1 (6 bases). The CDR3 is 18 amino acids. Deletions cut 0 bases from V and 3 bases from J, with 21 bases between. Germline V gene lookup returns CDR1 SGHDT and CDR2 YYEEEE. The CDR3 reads CASSLVGAQGFFKETQYF. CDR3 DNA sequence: TGTGCCAGCAGCTTGGTGGGGGCTCAGGGGTTTTTTAAAGAGACCCAGTACTTC.

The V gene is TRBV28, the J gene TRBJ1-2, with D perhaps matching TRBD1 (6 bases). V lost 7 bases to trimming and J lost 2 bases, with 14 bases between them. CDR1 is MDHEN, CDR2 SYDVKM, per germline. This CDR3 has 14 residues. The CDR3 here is CASKTGYRNYGYTF. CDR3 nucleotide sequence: TGTGCCAGCAAAACAGGGTACCGGAACTATGGCTACACCTTC.

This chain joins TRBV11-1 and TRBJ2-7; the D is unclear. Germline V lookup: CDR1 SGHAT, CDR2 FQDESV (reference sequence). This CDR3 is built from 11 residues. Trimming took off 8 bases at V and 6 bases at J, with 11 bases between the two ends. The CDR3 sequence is CASGRNSEQYF. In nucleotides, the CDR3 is TGTGCCAGCGGCCGAAACAGCGAGCAGTACTTC.

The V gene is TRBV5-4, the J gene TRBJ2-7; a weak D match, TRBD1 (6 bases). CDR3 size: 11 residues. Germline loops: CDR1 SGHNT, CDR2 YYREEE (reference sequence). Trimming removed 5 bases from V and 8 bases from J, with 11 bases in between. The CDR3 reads CASSTDRQQYF. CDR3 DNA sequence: TGTGCCAGCAGTACAGACAGGCAGCAGTACTTC. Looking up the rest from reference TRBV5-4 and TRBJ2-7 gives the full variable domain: ETGVTQSPTHLIKTRGQQVTLRCSSQSGHNTVSWYQQALGQGPQFIFQYYREEENGRGNFPPRFSGLQFPNYSSELNVNALELDDSALYLCASSTDRQQYFGPGTRLTVT.

DNA for the CDR3: TGCGCCAGCAGCTTGCGACAGAGCACAGATACGCAGTATTTT. Its protein product is CASSLRQSTDTQYF. J is TRBJ2-3 and V is TRBV5-1, with D possibly matching TRBD1 (5 bases). The CDR3 runs 14 residues. V lost 1 base and J 0 bases, leaving 6 bases between the germline ends. Looked up from germline, CDR1 is SGHRS and CDR2 is YFSETQ.

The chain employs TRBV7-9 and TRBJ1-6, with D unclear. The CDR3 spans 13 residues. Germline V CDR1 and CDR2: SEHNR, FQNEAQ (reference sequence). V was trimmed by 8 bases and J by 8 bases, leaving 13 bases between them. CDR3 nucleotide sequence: TGTGCCAGCGGCCCCTCGCTGGATTCACCCCTCCACTTT. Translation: CASGPSLDSPLHF.

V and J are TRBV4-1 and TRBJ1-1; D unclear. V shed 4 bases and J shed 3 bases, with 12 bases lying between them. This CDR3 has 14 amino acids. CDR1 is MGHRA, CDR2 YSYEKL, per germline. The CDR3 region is CASSPRLRDTEAFF. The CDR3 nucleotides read TGCGCCAGCAGCCCCCGACTGAGGGACACTGAAGCTTTCTTT.

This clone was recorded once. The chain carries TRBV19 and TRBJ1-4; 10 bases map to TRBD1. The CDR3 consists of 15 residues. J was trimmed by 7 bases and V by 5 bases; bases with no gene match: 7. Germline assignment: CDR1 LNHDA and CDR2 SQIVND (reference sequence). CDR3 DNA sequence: TGTGCCAGTAGTGGACGACAGGGGGCCGGTGAAAAACTGTTTTTT. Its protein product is CASSGRQGAGEKLFF.

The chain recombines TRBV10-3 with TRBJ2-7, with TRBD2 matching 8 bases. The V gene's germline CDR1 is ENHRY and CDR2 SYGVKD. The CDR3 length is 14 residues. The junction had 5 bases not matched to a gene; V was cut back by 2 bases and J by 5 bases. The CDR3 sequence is CAISEAGGANEQYF. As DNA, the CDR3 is TGTGCCATCAGTGAGGCCGGGGGGGCCAACGAGCAGTACTTC.

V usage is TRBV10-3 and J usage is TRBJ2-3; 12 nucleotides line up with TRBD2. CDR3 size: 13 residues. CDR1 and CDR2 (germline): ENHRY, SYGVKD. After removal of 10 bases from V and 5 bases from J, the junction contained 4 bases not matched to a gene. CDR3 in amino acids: CATTSGSRDTQYF. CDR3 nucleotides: TGTGCCACGACTAGCGGGAGTCGAGATACGCAGTATTTT.

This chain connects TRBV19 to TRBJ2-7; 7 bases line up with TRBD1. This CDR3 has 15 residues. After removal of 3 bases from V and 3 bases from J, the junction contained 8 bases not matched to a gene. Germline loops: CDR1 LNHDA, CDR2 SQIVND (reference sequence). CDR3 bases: TGTGCCAGTAGTATCTTTACGACAGGGATCTACGAGCAGTACTTC. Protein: CASSIFTTGIYEQYF. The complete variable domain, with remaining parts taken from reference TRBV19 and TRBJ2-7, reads DGGITQSPKYLFRKEGQNVTLSCEQNLNHDAMYWYRQDPGQGLRLIYYSQIVNDFQKGDIAEGYSVSREKKESFPLTVTSAQKNPTAFYLCASSIFTTGIYEQYFGPGTRLTVT.

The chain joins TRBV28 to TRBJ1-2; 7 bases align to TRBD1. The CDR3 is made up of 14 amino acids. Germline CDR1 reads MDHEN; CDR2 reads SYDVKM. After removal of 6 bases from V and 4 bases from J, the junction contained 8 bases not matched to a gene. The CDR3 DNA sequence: TGTGCCAGCAGACCTCCCCGGGACAGCTATGGCTACACCTTC. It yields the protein CASRPPRDSYGYTF.

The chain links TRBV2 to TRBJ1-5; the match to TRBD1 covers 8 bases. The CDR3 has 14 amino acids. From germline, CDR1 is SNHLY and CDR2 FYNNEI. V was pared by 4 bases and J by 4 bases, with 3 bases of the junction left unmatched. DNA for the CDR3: TGTGCCAGCAGTGCTCGGACAGGGAATCAGCCCCAGCATTTT. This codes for CASSARTGNQPQHF.

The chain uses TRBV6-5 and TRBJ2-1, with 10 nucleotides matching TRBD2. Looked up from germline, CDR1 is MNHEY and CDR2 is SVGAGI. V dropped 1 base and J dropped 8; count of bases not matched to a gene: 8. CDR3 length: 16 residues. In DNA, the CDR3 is TGTGCCAGCAGTTACTGGGGTAGCGGGGGGTTGCATGAGCAGTTCTTC. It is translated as CASSYWGSGGLHEQFF.

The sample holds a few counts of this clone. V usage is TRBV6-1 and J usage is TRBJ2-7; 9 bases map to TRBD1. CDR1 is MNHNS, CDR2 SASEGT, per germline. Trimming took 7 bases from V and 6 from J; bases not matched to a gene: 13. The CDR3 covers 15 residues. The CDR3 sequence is CASIITGTGKSEQYF. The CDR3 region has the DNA TGTGCCAGCATAATAACGGGGACAGGGAAGTCCGAGCAGTACTTC.

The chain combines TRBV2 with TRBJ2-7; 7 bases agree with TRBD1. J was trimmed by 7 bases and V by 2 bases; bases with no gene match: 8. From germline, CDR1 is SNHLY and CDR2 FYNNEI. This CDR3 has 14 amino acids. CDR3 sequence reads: CASSENRGTKEQYF. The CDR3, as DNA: TGTGCCAGCAGTGAAAACAGGGGAACGAAGGAGCAGTACTTC.

CDR3 in DNA: TGCAGCGTTGACTCGACAGGTCCTGGAAACACCATATATTTT. Residues: CSVDSTGPGNTIYF. The chain has TRBV29-1 and TRBJ1-3; D is possibly TRBD1 (6 bases). The germline V gene encodes CDR1 SQVTM and CDR2 ANQGSEA. V was cut by 3 bases and J by 2 bases, with 11 bases left in between. The CDR3 length is 14 residues.